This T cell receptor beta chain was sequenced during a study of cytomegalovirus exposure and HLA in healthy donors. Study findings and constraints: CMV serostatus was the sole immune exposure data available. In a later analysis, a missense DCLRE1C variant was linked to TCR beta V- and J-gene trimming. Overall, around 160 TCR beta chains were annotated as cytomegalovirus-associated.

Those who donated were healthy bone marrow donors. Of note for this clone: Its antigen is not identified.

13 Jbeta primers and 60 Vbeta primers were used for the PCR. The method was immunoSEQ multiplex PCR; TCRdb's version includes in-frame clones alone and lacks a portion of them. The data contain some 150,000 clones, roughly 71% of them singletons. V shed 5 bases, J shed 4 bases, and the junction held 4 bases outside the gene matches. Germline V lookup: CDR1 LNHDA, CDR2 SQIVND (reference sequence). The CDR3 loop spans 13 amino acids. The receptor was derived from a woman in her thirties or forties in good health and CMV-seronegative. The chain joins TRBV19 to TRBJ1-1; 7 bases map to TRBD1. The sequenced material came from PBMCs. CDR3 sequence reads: CASSGTAATEAFF. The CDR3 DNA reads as TGTGCCAGTAGTGGGACAGCTGCCACTGAAGCTTTCTTT.